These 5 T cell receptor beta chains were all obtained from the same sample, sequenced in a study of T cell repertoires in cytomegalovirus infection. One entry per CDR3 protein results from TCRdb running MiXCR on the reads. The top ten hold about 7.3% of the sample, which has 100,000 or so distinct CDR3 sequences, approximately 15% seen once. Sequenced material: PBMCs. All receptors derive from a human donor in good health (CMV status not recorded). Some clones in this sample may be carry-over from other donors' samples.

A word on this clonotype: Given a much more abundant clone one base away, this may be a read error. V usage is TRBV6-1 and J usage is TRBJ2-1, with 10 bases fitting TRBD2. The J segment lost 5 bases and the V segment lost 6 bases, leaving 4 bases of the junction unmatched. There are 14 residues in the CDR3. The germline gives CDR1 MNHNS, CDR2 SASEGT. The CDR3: CASRGLAEDNEQFF. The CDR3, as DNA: TGTGCCAGCAGAGGACTAGCGGAGGACAATGAGCAGTTCTTC.

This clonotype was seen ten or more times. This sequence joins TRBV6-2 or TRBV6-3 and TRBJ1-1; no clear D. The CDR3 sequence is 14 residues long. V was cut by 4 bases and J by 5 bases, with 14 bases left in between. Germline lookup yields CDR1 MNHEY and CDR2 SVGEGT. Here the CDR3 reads CASSFGGMFTEAFF. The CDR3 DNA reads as TGTGCCAGCAGTTTTGGCGGGATGTTTACTGAAGCTTTCTTT.

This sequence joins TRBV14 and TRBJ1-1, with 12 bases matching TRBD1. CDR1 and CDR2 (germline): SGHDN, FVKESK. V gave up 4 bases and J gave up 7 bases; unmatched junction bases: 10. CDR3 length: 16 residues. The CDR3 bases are TGTGCCAGCAGCCTTCTTCCGGGACAGGGGGCGAGTGAAGCTTTCTTT. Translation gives CASSLLPGQGASEAFF.

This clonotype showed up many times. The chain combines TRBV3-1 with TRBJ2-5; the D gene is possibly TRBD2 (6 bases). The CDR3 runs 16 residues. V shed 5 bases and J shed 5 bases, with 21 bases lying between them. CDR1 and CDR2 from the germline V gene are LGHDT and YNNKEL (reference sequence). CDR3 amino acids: CASSSYRLGRGETQYF. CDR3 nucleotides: TGTGCCAGCAGCTCCTACCGACTAGGAAGGGGTGAGACCCAGTACTTC.

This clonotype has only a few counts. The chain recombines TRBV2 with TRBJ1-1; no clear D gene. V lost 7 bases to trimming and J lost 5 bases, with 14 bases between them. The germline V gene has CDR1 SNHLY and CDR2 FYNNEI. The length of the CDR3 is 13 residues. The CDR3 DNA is TGTGCCAGCAACCCCCGTGGGTTTACTGAAGCTTTCTTT. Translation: CASNPRGFTEAFF.